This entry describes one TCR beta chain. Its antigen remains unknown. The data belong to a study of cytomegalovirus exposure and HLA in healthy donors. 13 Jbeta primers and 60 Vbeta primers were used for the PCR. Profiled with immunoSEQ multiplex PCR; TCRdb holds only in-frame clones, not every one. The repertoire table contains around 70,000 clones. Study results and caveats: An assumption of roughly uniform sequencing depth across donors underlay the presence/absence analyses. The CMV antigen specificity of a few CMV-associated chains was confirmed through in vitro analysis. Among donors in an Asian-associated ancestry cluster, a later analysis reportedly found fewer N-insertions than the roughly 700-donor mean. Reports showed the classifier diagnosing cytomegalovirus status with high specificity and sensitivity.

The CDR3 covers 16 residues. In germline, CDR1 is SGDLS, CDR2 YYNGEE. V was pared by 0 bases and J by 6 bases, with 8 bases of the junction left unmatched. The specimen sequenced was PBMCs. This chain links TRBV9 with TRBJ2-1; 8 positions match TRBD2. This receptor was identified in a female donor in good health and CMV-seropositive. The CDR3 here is CASSVAGTRGFNEQFF. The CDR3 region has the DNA TGTGCCAGCAGCGTAGCGGGGACTAGAGGTTTCAATGAGCAGTTCTTC.